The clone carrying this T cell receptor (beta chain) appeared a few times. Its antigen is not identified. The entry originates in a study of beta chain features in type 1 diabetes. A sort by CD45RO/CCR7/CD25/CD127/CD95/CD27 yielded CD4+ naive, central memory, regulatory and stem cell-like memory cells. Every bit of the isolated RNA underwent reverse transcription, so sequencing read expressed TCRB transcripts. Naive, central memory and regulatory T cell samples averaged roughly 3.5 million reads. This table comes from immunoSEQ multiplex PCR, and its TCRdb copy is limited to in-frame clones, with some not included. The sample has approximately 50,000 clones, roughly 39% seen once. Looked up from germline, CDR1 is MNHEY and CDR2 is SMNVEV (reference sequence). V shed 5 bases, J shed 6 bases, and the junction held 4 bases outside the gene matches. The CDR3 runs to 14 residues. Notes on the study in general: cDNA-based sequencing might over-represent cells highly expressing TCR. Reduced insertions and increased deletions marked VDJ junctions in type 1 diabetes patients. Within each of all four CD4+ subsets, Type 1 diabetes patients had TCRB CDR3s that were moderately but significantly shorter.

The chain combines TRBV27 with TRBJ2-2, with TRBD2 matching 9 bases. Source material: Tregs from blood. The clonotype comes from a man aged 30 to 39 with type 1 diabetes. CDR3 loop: CASSILAGAGELFF. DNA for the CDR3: TGTGCCAGCAGTATCTTAGCGGGAGCCGGGGAGCTGTTTTTT.